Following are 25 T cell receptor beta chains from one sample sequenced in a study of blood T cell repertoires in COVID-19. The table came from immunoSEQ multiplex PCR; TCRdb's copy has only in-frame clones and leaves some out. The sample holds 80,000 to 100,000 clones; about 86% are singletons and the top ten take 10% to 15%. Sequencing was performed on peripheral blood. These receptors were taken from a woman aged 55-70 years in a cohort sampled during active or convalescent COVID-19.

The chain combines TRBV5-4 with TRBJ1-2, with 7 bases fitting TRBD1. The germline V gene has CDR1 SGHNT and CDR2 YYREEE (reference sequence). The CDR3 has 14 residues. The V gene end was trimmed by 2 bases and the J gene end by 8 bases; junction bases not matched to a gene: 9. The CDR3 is CASSLGTDRLGYTF. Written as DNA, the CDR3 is TGTGCCAGCAGCTTAGGGACAGATCGTCTGGGCTACACCTTC.

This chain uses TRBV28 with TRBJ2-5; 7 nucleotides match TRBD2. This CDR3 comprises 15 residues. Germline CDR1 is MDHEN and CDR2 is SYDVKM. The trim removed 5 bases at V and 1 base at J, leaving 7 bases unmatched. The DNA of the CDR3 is TGTGCCAGCAGTAGGTTAGCGGGTCGCCAAGAGACCCAGTACTTC. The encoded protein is CASSRLAGRQETQYF.

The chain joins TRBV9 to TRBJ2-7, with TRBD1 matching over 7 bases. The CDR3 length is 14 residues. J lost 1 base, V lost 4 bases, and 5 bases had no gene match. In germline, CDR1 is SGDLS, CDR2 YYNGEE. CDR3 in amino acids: CASSPRTGSYEQYF. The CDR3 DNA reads TGTGCCAGCAGCCCGCGGACAGGTTCCTACGAGCAGTACTTC. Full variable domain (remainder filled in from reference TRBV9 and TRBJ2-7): DSGVTQTPKHLITATGQRVTLRCSPRSGDLSVYWYQQSLDQGLQFLIQYYNGEERAKGNILERFSAQQFPDLHSELNLSSLELGDSALYFCASSPRTGSYEQYFGPGTRLTVT.

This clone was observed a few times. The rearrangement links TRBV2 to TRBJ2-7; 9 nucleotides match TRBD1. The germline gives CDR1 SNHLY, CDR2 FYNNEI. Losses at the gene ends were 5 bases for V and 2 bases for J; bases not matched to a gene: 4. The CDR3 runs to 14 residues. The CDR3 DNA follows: TGTGCCAGCAGTCTAAGGACAGGGGCCTACGAGCAGTACTTC. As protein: CASSLRTGAYEQYF.

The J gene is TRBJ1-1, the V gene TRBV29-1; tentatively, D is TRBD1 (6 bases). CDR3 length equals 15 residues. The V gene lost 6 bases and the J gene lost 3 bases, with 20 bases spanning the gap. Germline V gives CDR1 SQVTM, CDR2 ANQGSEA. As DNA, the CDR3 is TGCAGCGTGATCACGTATACAGGGCGGGACACTGAAGCTTTCTTT. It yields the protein CSVITYTGRDTEAFF. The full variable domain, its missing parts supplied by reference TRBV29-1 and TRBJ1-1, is SAVISQKPSRDICQRGTSLTIQCQVDSQVTMMFWYRQQPGQSLTLIATANQGSEATYESGFVIDKFPISRPNLTFSTLTVSNMSPEDSSIYLCSVITYTGRDTEAFFGQGTRLTVV.

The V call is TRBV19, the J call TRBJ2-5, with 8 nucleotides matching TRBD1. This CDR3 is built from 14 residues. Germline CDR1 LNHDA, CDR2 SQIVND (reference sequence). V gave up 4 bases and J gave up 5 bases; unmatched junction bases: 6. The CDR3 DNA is TGTGCCAGTAGTAGGACAGGGAACGGGGAGACCCAGTACTTC. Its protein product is CASSRTGNGETQYF.

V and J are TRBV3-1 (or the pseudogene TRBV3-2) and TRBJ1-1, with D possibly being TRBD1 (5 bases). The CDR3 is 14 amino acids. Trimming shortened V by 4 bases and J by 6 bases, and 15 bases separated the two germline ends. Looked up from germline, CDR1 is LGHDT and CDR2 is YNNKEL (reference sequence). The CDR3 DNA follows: TGTGCCAGCAGCCCGCGGCAGGGCGGGGCTGAAGCTTTCTTT. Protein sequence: CASSPRQGGAEAFF.

The CDR3 spells CASGSTTGDRELFF. As DNA, the CDR3 is TGTGCTAGTGGTTCGACGACAGGGGACCGGGAGCTGTTTTTT. The chain combines TRBV12-5 with TRBJ2-2; 8 positions agree with TRBD1. CDR1 LGHNT and CDR2 FRNRAP come from the germline V gene. The CDR3 contains 14 residues. With 4 bases clipped from V and 9 bases from J, the junction kept 7 bases outside the gene matches.

CDR3 in DNA: TGTGCCAGCAGCACAGGGGCAGGTTTCCCGAGGGGCCTAGCGGACAATGAGCAGTTCTTC. Its protein is CASSTGAGFPRGLADNEQFF. This chain uses TRBV7-9 with TRBJ2-1; D possibly uses TRBD1 or TRBD2 (7 bases each). The CDR3 totals 20 residues. V lost 5 bases to trimming and J lost 5 bases, with 31 bases between them. Germline assignment: CDR1 SEHNR and CDR2 FQNEAQ (reference sequence).

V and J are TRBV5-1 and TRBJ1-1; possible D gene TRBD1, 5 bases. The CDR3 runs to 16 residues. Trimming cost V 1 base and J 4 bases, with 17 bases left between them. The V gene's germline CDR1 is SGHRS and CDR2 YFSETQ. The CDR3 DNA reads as TGCGCCAGCAGCTTGCCACGGCCCGGGGGGATCACTGAAGCTTTCTTT. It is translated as CASSLPRPGGITEAFF.

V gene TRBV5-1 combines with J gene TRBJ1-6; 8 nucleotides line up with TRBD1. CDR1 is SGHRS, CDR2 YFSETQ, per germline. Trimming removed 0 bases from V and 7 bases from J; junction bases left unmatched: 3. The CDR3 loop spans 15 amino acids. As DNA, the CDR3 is TGCGCCAGCAGCTTGGCCGCAGGGGGCAATTCACCCCTCCACTTT. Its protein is CASSLAAGGNSPLHF.

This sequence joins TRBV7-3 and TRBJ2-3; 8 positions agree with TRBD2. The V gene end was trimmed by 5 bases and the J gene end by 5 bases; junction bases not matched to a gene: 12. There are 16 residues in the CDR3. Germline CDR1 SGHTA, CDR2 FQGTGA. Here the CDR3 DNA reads TGTGCCAGCAGCGACGGACTAGCCTGGCGGGGAGATACGCAGTATTTT. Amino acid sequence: CASSDGLAWRGDTQYF.

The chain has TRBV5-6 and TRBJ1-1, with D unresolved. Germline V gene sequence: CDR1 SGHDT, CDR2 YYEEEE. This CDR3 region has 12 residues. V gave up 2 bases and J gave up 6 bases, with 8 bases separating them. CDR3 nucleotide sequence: TGTGCCAGCAGCTTTCCGGCGGCTGAAGCTTTCTTT. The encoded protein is CASSFPAAEAFF.

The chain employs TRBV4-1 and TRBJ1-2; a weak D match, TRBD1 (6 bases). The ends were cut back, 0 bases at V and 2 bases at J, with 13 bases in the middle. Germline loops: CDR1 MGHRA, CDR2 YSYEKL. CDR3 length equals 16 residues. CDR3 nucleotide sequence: TGCGCCAGCAGCCAAGAAGGTCGAGGACAGAACTATGGCTACACCTTC. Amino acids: CASSQEGRGQNYGYTF.

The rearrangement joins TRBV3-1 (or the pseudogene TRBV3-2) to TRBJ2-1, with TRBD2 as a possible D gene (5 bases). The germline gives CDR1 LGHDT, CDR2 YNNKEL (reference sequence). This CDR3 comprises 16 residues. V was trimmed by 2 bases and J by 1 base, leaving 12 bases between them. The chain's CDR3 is CASSQLASTSYNEQFF. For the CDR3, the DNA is TGTGCCAGCAGCCAATTGGCTAGCACTTCCTACAATGAGCAGTTCTTC.

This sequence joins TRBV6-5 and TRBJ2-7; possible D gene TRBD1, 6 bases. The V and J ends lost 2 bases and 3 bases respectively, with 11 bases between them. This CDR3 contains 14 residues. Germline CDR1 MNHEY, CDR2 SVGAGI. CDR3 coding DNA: TGTGCCAGCAGTTACCCGGGACATAGCTACGAGCAGTACTTC. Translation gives CASSYPGHSYEQYF.

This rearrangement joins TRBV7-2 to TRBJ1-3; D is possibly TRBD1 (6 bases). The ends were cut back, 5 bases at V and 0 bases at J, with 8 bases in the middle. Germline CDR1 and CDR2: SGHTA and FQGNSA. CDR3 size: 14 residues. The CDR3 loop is CASSRTDSGNTIYF. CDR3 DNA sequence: TGTGCCAGCAGCCGGACAGACTCTGGAAACACCATATATTTT.

The CDR3 loop is CASSLKGRQGTYGYTF. In DNA, the CDR3 is TGTGCCAGCAGTTTAAAGGGGAGACAGGGGACCTATGGCTACACCTTC. The chain joins TRBV27 to TRBJ1-2; 8 bases are a match to TRBD1. Germline V gene sequence: CDR1 MNHEY, CDR2 SMNVEV (reference sequence). CDR3 length equals 16 residues. V trimming: 2 bases; J trimming: 4 bases; junction bases outside the gene matches: 9.

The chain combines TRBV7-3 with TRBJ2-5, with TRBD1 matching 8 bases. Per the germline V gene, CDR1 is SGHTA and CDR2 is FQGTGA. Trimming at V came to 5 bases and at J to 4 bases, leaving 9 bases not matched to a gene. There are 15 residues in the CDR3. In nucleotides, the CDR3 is TGTGCCAGCAGCGTTGGGACAGGCGAGAGAGAGACCCAGTACTTC. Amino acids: CASSVGTGERETQYF.

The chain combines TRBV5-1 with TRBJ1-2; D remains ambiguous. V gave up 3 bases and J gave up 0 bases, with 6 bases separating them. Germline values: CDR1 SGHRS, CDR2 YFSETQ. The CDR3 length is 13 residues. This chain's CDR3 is CASSYYANYGYTF. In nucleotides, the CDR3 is TGCGCCAGCAGCTACTACGCTAACTATGGCTACACCTTC.

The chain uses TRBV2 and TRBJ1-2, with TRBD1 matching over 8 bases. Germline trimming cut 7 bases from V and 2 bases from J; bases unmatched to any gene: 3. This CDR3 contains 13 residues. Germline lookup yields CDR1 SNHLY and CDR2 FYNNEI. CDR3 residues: CASIRQGNYGYTF. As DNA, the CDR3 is TGTGCCAGCATCCGACAGGGGAACTATGGCTACACCTTC.

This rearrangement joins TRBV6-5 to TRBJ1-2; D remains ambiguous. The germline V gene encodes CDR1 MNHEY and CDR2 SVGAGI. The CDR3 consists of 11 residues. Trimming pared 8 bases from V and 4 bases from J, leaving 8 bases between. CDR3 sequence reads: CASHAAYGYTF. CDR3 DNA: TGTGCCAGCCACGCGGCCTATGGCTACACCTTC.

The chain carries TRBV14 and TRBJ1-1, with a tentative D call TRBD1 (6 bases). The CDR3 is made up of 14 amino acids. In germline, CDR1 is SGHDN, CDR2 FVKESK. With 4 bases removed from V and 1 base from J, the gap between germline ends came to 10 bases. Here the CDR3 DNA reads TGTGCCAGCAGCCTACTGACAGGGAACACTGAAGCTTTCTTT. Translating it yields CASSLLTGNTEAFF.

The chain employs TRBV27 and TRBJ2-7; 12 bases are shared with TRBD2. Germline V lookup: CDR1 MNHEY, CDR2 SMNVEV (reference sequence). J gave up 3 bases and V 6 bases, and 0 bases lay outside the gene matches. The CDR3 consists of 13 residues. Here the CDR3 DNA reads TGTGCCAGCAGACTAGCGGGAGGCTACGAGCAGTACTTC. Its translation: CASRLAGGYEQYF.

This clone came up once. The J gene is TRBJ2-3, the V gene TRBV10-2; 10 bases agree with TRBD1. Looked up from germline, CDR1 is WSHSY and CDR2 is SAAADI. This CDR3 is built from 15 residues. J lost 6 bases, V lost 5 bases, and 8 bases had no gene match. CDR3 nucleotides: TGCGCCAGCAGTCCGGGACAGGGGAGGGGGGATACGCAGTATTTT. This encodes CASSPGQGRGDTQYF.